This TCR beta chain was profiled in a study of control samples from healthy donors and cancer patients (dated by TCRdb to about 2020). The library was obtained by the immunoSEQ multiplex PCR assay. Not all clones reach the TCRdb copy of this immuneACCESS table, which keeps in-frame sequences only. Checked studies attribute under half of the gap to unresolved V genes and leave the rest unexplained. For this sample there are fewer than 200,000 clones; around 93% appear just once. In total, the top ten clones hold roughly 4.3% of the sample. The CDR3 contains 10 residues, cysteine and phenylalanine counted. CDR3 DNA is the only sequence kept; it has 30 bases, read in frame from the first base. The trim is 3 bases for V and 11 bases for J, with a gap of 9 bases between the germline ends. From a lookup of the germline V gene (reference sequence), CDR1 and CDR2 are DFQATT and SNEGSKA. Points on this clone: There is no known antigen for this receptor. No base-level quality is on record; no much larger clone is a single base apart.

This receptor was taken from a woman in her sixties or seventies in good health. Sequencing was done on a sample of blood. The chain links TRBV20-1 with TRBJ2-3; the D gene is perhaps TRBD2, from 5 matching bases. The nucleotide sequence reads as follows: TGCAGTGCTAGGAAGGAGGTGCAGTATTTT. Translated, this is CSARKEVQYF.